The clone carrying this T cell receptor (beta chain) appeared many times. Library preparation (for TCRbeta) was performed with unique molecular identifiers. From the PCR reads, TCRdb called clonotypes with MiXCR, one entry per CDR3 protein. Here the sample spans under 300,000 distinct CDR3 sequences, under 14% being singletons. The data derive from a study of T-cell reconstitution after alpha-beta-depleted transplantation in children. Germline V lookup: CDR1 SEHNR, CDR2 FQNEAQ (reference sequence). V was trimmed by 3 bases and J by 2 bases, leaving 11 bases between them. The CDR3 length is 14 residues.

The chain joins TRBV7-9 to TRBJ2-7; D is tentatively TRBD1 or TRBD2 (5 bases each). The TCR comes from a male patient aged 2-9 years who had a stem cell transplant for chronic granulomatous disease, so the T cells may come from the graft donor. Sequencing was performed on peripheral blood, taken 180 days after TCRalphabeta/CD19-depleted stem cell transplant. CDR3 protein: CASSLISGPYEQYF. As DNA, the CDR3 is TGTGCCAGCAGCTTGATTTCGGGGCCCTACGAGCAGTACTTC. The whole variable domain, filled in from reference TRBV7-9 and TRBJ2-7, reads DTGVSQNPRHKITKRGQNVTFRCDPISEHNRLYWYRQTLGQGPEFLTYFQNEAQLEKSRLLSDRFSAERPKGSFSTLEIQRTEQGDSAMYLCASSLISGPYEQYFGPGTRLTVT.